These T cell receptor beta chains were read from a single sample in a study of blood T cell repertoires in COVID-19. Here immunoSEQ multiplex PCR was the method, and the copy in TCRdb shows in-frame clones only, minus some. This sample has fewer than 400,000 clones; around 90% occur once, and the top ten carry roughly 2.9%. Material for sequencing was peripheral blood. The source is a woman aged 25-40 years with COVID-19, enrolled during active disease. Each CDR3 is given with its conserved first and last residue. Fields, in order: CDR3 protein, CDR3 DNA, V gene, clone size, J gene, CDR3 length, D gene. D genes are given only for firm matches. Expanded clones get a size class; other rows say once, few or many, or leave the size out.

cdr3_aa: CASSLGRDTEAFF
cdr3_nt: TGTGCCAGCAGCTTGGGCAGGGACACTGAAGCTTTCTTT
v_call: TRBV5-6
clone_size: .
j_call: TRBJ1-1
cdr3_length: 13
d_call: .

cdr3_aa: CAMSGTFTGELFF
cdr3_nt: TGTGCCATGTCCGGGACTTTTACCGGGGAGCTGTTTTTT
v_call: TRBV10-3
clone_size: .
j_call: TRBJ2-2
cdr3_length: 13
d_call: .

cdr3_aa: CASSPHLLDILAKNIQYF
cdr3_nt: TGTGCCAGCAGCCCGCATCTTTTGGACATTCTAGCCAAAAACATTCAGTACTTC
v_call: TRBV7-2
clone_size: few
j_call: TRBJ2-4
cdr3_length: 18
d_call: .

cdr3_aa: CASRDSSGNTIYF
cdr3_nt: TGTGCCAGCAGGGACAGTTCTGGAAACACCATATATTTT
v_call: TRBV7-9
clone_size: .
j_call: TRBJ1-3
cdr3_length: 13
d_call: .

cdr3_aa: CASSYSGTGNNEQYF
cdr3_nt: TGTGCCAGCAGTTACAGTGGGACAGGGAACAACGAGCAGTACTTC
v_call: TRBV6-5
clone_size: .
j_call: TRBJ2-7
cdr3_length: 15
d_call: TRBD1

cdr3_aa: CASSESSYEQYF
cdr3_nt: TGCGCCAGCAGTGAGTCGAGTTACGAGCAGTACTTC
v_call: TRBV10-2
clone_size: .
j_call: TRBJ2-7
cdr3_length: 12
d_call: .

cdr3_aa: CASSHPRDLPGSGNTIYF
cdr3_nt: TGTGCCAGCAGCCACCCGCGAGACTTACCTGGCTCTGGAAACACCATATATTTT
v_call: TRBV7-9
clone_size: .
j_call: TRBJ1-3
cdr3_length: 18
d_call: .

cdr3_aa: CASSPDHPQTSGEQYF
cdr3_nt: TGTGCCAGCAGCCCCGACCACCCCCAGACTAGCGGCGAGCAGTACTTC
v_call: TRBV27
clone_size: many
j_call: TRBJ2-7
cdr3_length: 16
d_call: TRBD2

cdr3_aa: CASQFQGGNEKLFF
cdr3_nt: TGTGCCAGCCAATTCCAGGGAGGCAATGAAAAACTGTTTTTT
v_call: TRBV6-5
clone_size: .
j_call: TRBJ1-4
cdr3_length: 14
d_call: .

cdr3_aa: CASSPVGAGELFF
cdr3_nt: TGTGCCAGCAGCCCCGTGGGAGCCGGGGAGCTGTTTTTT
v_call: TRBV4-2
clone_size: .
j_call: TRBJ2-2
cdr3_length: 13
d_call: .

cdr3_aa: CSVLPLAAYEQYF
cdr3_nt: TGCAGCGTTCTCCCCCTGGCAGCCTACGAGCAGTACTTC
v_call: TRBV29-1
clone_size: .
j_call: TRBJ2-7
cdr3_length: 13
d_call: .

cdr3_aa: CASSSDGRVNTEAFF
cdr3_nt: TGTGCCAGCAGCTCAGACGGGAGAGTGAACACTGAAGCTTTCTTT
v_call: TRBV7-2
clone_size: .
j_call: TRBJ1-1
cdr3_length: 15
d_call: .

cdr3_aa: CASSLGANTGELFF
cdr3_nt: TGTGCCAGCAGCTTAGGCGCGAACACCGGGGAGCTGTTTTTT
v_call: TRBV7-7
clone_size: .
j_call: TRBJ2-2
cdr3_length: 14
d_call: .

cdr3_aa: CASSQDWAGPGNTIYF
cdr3_nt: TGTGCCAGCAGCCAAGATTGGGCAGGGCCAGGAAACACCATATATTTT
v_call: TRBV4-2
clone_size: .
j_call: TRBJ1-3
cdr3_length: 16
d_call: .

cdr3_aa: CASSPDNPNQPQHF
cdr3_nt: TGCGCCAGCAGCCCGGACAACCCCAATCAGCCCCAGCATTTT
v_call: TRBV5-1
clone_size: .
j_call: TRBJ1-5
cdr3_length: 14
d_call: .

cdr3_aa: CASSSTRGNEQFF
cdr3_nt: TGTGCCAGCAGCTCTACCCGTGGTAATGAGCAGTTCTTC
v_call: TRBV11-3
clone_size: .
j_call: TRBJ2-1
cdr3_length: 13
d_call: .

cdr3_aa: CASSWGQFVEAFF
cdr3_nt: TGTGCCAGCAGCTGGGGACAGTTCGTTGAAGCTTTCTTT
v_call: TRBV13
clone_size: .
j_call: TRBJ1-1
cdr3_length: 13
d_call: TRBD1

cdr3_aa: CASRQMRTEEFF
cdr3_nt: TGTGCCAGCAGGCAAATGCGGACAGAGGAGTTCTTC
v_call: TRBV2
clone_size: .
j_call: TRBJ2-1
cdr3_length: 12
d_call: .

cdr3_aa: CASSLAPGLAGSYEQYF
cdr3_nt: TGTGCCAGCAGCTTAGCACCAGGACTAGCGGGTTCCTACGAGCAGTACTTC
v_call: TRBV7-2
clone_size: .
j_call: TRBJ2-7
cdr3_length: 17
d_call: TRBD2

cdr3_aa: CASGFLRETEAFF
cdr3_nt: TGTGCCAGTGGATTCCTTCGGGAAACTGAAGCTTTCTTT
v_call: TRBV3-1/TRBV3-2
clone_size: once
j_call: TRBJ1-1
cdr3_length: 13
d_call: .

cdr3_aa: CASRSGGSDTGELFF
cdr3_nt: TGTGCCAGCAGAAGTGGGGGCTCGGACACCGGGGAGCTGTTTTTT
v_call: TRBV6-5
clone_size: few
j_call: TRBJ2-2
cdr3_length: 15
d_call: .

cdr3_aa: CASSLDSTYEQYF
cdr3_nt: TGCGCCAGCAGCTTGGACTCCACCTACGAGCAGTACTTC
v_call: TRBV5-1
clone_size: .
j_call: TRBJ2-7
cdr3_length: 13
d_call: .

cdr3_aa: CASTPTVTYTEAFF
cdr3_nt: TGTGCCAGCACCCCGACAGTAACCTACACTGAAGCTTTCTTT
v_call: TRBV6-5
clone_size: .
j_call: TRBJ1-1
cdr3_length: 14
d_call: .

cdr3_aa: CASSREQGSYEQYF
cdr3_nt: TGTGCCAGCAGCCGGGAACAGGGCTCCTACGAGCAGTACTTC
v_call: TRBV5-5
clone_size: .
j_call: TRBJ2-7
cdr3_length: 14
d_call: .

cdr3_aa: CASSEDGLAGVVETQYF
cdr3_nt: TGTGCCAGCAGTGAAGATGGACTAGCGGGAGTTGTCGAGACCCAGTACTTC
v_call: TRBV2
clone_size: .
j_call: TRBJ2-5
cdr3_length: 17
d_call: TRBD2

cdr3_aa: CASSPHAGGAYNEQFF
cdr3_nt: TGTGCCAGCAGCCCCCATGCGGGAGGAGCGTACAATGAGCAGTTCTTC
v_call: TRBV7-9
clone_size: .
j_call: TRBJ2-1
cdr3_length: 16
d_call: TRBD2

cdr3_aa: CASSPTSGTGEQYF
cdr3_nt: TGTGCCAGTAGCCCGACTAGCGGGACAGGCGAGCAGTACTTC
v_call: TRBV19
clone_size: .
j_call: TRBJ2-7
cdr3_length: 14
d_call: TRBD2

cdr3_aa: CASSLVAGYSNQPQHF
cdr3_nt: TGTGCCAGCAGCTTAGTGGCAGGGTATAGCAATCAGCCCCAGCATTTT
v_call: TRBV7-8
clone_size: .
j_call: TRBJ1-5
cdr3_length: 16
d_call: .

cdr3_aa: CASSLLSGANVLTF
cdr3_nt: TGTGCCAGCAGCCTCCTCTCTGGGGCCAACGTCCTGACTTTC
v_call: TRBV5-6
clone_size: once
j_call: TRBJ2-6
cdr3_length: 14
d_call: .

cdr3_aa: CASSEPGITDTQYF
cdr3_nt: TGTGCCAGCAGTGAGCCAGGGATCACAGATACGCAGTATTTT
v_call: TRBV6-1
clone_size: .
j_call: TRBJ2-3
cdr3_length: 14
d_call: .

cdr3_aa: CASSLAGVYEQYF
cdr3_nt: TGTGCCAGCAGCTTAGCGGGAGTCTACGAGCAGTACTTC
v_call: TRBV5-6
clone_size: .
j_call: TRBJ2-7
cdr3_length: 13
d_call: TRBD2

cdr3_aa: CASSLQGENSPLHF
cdr3_nt: TGTGCCAGCAGCCTACAGGGGGAGAATTCACCCCTCCACTTT
v_call: TRBV7-9
clone_size: once
j_call: TRBJ1-6
cdr3_length: 14
d_call: TRBD1

cdr3_aa: CAWADRGYGYTF
cdr3_nt: TGTGCCTGGGCGGACAGGGGCTATGGCTACACCTTC
v_call: TRBV30
clone_size: .
j_call: TRBJ1-2
cdr3_length: 12
d_call: TRBD1

cdr3_aa: CAISERGGRTNEKLFF
cdr3_nt: TGTGCCATCAGTGAAAGAGGGGGAAGAACTAATGAAAAACTGTTTTTT
v_call: TRBV10-3
clone_size: .
j_call: TRBJ1-4
cdr3_length: 16
d_call: .

cdr3_aa: CAWRTGGSYEQYF
cdr3_nt: TGTGCCTGGAGGACGGGCGGGAGTTACGAGCAGTACTTC
v_call: TRBV30
clone_size: .
j_call: TRBJ2-7
cdr3_length: 13
d_call: TRBD2

cdr3_aa: CASSLQTGSNEKLFF
cdr3_nt: TGCGCCAGCAGCCTACAGACAGGGAGCAATGAAAAACTGTTTTTT
v_call: TRBV5-1
clone_size: .
j_call: TRBJ1-4
cdr3_length: 15
d_call: TRBD1

cdr3_aa: CASSPHEANQPQHF
cdr3_nt: TGTGCCAGCAGTCCACACGAGGCAAATCAGCCCCAGCATTTT
v_call: TRBV27
clone_size: .
j_call: TRBJ1-5
cdr3_length: 14
d_call: .

cdr3_aa: CASQGVGSPLHF
cdr3_nt: TGTGCCAGCCAGGGGGTAGGTTCACCCCTCCACTTT
v_call: TRBV27
clone_size: .
j_call: TRBJ1-6
cdr3_length: 12
d_call: TRBD1

cdr3_aa: CASSFSPGIYEQYF
cdr3_nt: TGTGCCAGCAGTTTCAGTCCCGGGATCTACGAGCAGTACTTC
v_call: TRBV27
clone_size: .
j_call: TRBJ2-7
cdr3_length: 14
d_call: .

cdr3_aa: CASSLDLGTGEEKAFF
cdr3_nt: TGTGCCAGCAGCTTAGATTTAGGGACAGGGGAGGAGAAAGCTTTCTTT
v_call: TRBV11-2
clone_size: few
j_call: TRBJ1-1
cdr3_length: 16
d_call: TRBD1

cdr3_aa: CATSPGQGNNEQFF
cdr3_nt: TGTGCCACCAGTCCGGGACAGGGGAACAATGAGCAGTTCTTC
v_call: TRBV10-3
clone_size: .
j_call: TRBJ2-1
cdr3_length: 14
d_call: TRBD1

cdr3_aa: CASSPSSGQGTYEQYF
cdr3_nt: TGTGCCAGCAGCCCTAGCTCGGGACAGGGGACCTACGAGCAGTACTTC
v_call: TRBV11-2
clone_size: .
j_call: TRBJ2-7
cdr3_length: 16
d_call: TRBD1

cdr3_aa: CSVEERLAGYRLSYNEQFF
cdr3_nt: TGCAGCGTTGAAGAGAGACTAGCGGGATACCGACTCTCCTACAATGAGCAGTTCTTC
v_call: TRBV29-1
clone_size: .
j_call: TRBJ2-1
cdr3_length: 19
d_call: TRBD2

cdr3_aa: CASSRIGQPNTEAFF
cdr3_nt: TGCGCCAGCAGTCGCATAGGACAGCCTAACACTGAAGCTTTCTTT
v_call: TRBV23-1
clone_size: few
j_call: TRBJ1-1
cdr3_length: 15
d_call: .

cdr3_aa: CASSLGQGARGNTIYF
cdr3_nt: TGTGCCAGCAGCCTCGGACAGGGGGCGCGAGGAAACACCATATATTTT
v_call: TRBV11-3
clone_size: .
j_call: TRBJ1-3
cdr3_length: 16
d_call: TRBD1

cdr3_aa: CASSGRPGNTIYF
cdr3_nt: TGTGCCAGCAGCGGCAGGCCTGGAAACACCATATATTTT
v_call: TRBV6-5
clone_size: .
j_call: TRBJ1-3
cdr3_length: 13
d_call: .

cdr3_aa: CASSAKGANSNQPQHF
cdr3_nt: TGTGCCAGCAGTGCGAAGGGAGCGAATAGCAATCAGCCCCAGCATTTT
v_call: TRBV6-1
clone_size: once
j_call: TRBJ1-5
cdr3_length: 16
d_call: .

cdr3_aa: CASSQVGRGPTDTQYF
cdr3_nt: TGTGCCAGCAGCCAAGTAGGCAGGGGACCCACAGATACGCAGTATTTT
v_call: TRBV3-1/TRBV3-2
clone_size: .
j_call: TRBJ2-3
cdr3_length: 16
d_call: .

cdr3_aa: CASSEGGGNQPQHF
cdr3_nt: TGTGCCAGCAGTGAGGGGGGGGGAAATCAGCCCCAGCATTTT
v_call: TRBV25-1
clone_size: .
j_call: TRBJ1-5
cdr3_length: 14
d_call: .

cdr3_aa: CASSLLSIEHADTEAFF
cdr3_nt: TGCGCCAGCAGCTTGCTAAGTATAGAACACGCGGACACTGAAGCTTTCTTT
v_call: TRBV5-1
clone_size: .
j_call: TRBJ1-1
cdr3_length: 17
d_call: .

cdr3_aa: CAISDLRELNTEAFF
cdr3_nt: TGTGCCATCAGTGACCTCAGGGAACTAAACACTGAAGCTTTCTTT
v_call: TRBV10-3
clone_size: .
j_call: TRBJ1-1
cdr3_length: 15
d_call: .

cdr3_aa: CASSLELAGEGGTDTQYF
cdr3_nt: TGCGCCAGCAGCTTGGAACTAGCGGGAGAGGGTGGCACAGATACGCAGTATTTT
v_call: TRBV5-1
clone_size: .
j_call: TRBJ2-3
cdr3_length: 18
d_call: TRBD2

cdr3_aa: CAWSLAGAYYEQYF
cdr3_nt: TGTGCCTGGAGCTTAGCGGGAGCATACTACGAGCAGTACTTC
v_call: TRBV30
clone_size: .
j_call: TRBJ2-7
cdr3_length: 14
d_call: TRBD2

cdr3_aa: CASGKRQDQETQYF
cdr3_nt: TGTGCTAGTGGCAAACGACAGGACCAAGAGACCCAGTACTTC
v_call: TRBV12-5
clone_size: once
j_call: TRBJ2-5
cdr3_length: 14
d_call: .

cdr3_aa: CASSQVSGAWGYTF
cdr3_nt: TGTGCCAGCAGCCAAGTGTCAGGGGCTTGGGGCTACACCTTC
v_call: TRBV14
clone_size: .
j_call: TRBJ1-2
cdr3_length: 14
d_call: .